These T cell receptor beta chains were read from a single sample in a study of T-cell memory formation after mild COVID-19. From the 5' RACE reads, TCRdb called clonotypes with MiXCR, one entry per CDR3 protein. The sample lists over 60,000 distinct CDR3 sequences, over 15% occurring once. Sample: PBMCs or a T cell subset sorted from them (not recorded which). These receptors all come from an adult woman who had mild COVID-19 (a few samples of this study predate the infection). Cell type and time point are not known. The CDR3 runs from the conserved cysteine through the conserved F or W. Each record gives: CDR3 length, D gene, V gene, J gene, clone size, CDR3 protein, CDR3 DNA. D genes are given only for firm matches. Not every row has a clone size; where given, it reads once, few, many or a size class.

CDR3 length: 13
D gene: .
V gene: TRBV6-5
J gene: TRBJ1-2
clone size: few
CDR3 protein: CASSLDSNYGYTF
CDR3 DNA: TGTGCCAGCAGCCTGGACAGCAACTATGGCTACACCTTC

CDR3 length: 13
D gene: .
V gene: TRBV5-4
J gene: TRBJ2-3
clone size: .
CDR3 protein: CASPGGPTDTQYF
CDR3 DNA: TGTGCCAGTCCGGGGGGCCCCACAGATACGCAGTATTTT

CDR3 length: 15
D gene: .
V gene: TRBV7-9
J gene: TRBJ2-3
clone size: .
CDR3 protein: CASSSPGHSTDTQYF
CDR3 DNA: TGTGCCAGCAGCTCTCCGGGCCATAGCACAGATACGCAGTATTTT

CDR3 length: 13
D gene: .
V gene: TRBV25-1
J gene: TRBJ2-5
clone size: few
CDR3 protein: CASTPGAQETQYF
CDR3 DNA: TGTGCCAGCACCCCGGGAGCCCAAGAGACCCAGTACTTC

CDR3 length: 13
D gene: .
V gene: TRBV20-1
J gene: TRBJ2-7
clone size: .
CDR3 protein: CSARGGLDYEQYF
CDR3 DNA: TGCAGTGCTAGAGGGGGACTCGACTACGAGCAGTACTTC

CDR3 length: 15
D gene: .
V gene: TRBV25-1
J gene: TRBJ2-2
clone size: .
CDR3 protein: CASSEPGQNTGELFF
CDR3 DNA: TGTGCCAGCAGTGAACCAGGACAGAACACCGGGGAGCTGTTTTTT

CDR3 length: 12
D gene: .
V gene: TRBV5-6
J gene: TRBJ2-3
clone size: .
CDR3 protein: CASSLKSRRQYF
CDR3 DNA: TGTGCCAGCAGCTTAAAAAGTAGGAGGCAGTATTTT

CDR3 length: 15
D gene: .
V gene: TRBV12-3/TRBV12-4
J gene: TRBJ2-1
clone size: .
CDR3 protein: CAILRDKVKEWEQFF
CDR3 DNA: TGTGCCATCCTCAGAGATAAGGTTAAGGAATGGGAGCAGTTCTTC

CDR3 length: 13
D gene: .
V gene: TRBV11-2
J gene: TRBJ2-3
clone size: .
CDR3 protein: CASSLGRGDTQYF
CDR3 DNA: TGTGCCAGCAGCTTGGGGCGCGGAGATACGCAGTATTTT

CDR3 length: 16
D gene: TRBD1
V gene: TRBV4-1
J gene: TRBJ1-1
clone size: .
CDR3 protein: CASSQDPTGADTEAFF
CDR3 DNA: TGCGCCAGCAGCCAAGACCCGACAGGGGCGGACACTGAAGCTTTCTTT

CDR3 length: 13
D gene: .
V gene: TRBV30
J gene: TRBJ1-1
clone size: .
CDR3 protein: CAWRWTANTEAFF
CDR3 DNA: TGTGCCTGGAGGTGGACAGCAAACACTGAAGCTTTCTTT

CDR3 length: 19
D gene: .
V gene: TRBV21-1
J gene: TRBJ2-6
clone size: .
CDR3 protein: CASAKEGQGEFGGANVLTF
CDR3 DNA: TGTGCCAGCGCCAAAGAGGGACAGGGAGAGTTCGGCGGGGCCAACGTCCTGACTTTC

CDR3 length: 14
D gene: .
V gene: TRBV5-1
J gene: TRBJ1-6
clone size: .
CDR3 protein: CASSIEGVESPLHF
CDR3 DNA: TGCGCCAGCAGCATCGAGGGGGTAGAGTCACCCCTCCACTTT

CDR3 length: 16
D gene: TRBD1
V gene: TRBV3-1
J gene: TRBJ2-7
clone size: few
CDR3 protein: CASSQASGTGGYEQYF
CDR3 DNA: TGTGCCAGCAGCCAGGCCTCCGGGACAGGGGGATACGAGCAGTACTTC

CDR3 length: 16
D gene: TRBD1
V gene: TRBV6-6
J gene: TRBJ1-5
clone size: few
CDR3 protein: CASKDDRGSQNQPQHF
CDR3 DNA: TGTGCCAGCAAAGATGACAGGGGCTCTCAAAATCAGCCCCAGCATTTT

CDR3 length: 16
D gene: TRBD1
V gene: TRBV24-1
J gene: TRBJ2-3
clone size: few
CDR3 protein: CATSDLTGDLTDTQYF
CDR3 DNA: TGTGCCACCAGTGATTTGACAGGGGACCTCACAGATACGCAGTATTTT

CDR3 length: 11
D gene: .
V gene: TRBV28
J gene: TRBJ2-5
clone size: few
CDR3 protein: CASSYSETQYF
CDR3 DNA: TGTGCCAGCAGTTATTCGGAGACCCAGTACTTC

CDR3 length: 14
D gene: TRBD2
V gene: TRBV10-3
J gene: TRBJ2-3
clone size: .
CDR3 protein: CAISDPGTIKAQYF
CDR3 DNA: TGTGCCATCAGTGATCCCGGGACTATAAAAGCGCAGTATTTT

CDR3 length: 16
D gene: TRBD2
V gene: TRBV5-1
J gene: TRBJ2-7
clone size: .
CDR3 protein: CASSRGLAGDSYEQYF
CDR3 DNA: TGCGCCAGCAGCCGGGGACTAGCGGGAGACTCCTACGAGCAGTACTTC

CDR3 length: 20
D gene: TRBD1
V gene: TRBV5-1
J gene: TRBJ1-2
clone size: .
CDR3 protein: CASSYQTMEGTGDTNYGYTF
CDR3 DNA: TGCGCCAGCAGCTACCAAACCATGGAGGGGACAGGGGATACTAACTATGGCTACACCTTC

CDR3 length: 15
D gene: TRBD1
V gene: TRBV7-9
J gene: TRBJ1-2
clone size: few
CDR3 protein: CASSDPGGPNYGYTF
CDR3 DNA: TGTGCCAGCAGCGATCCAGGGGGCCCGAACTATGGCTACACCTTC

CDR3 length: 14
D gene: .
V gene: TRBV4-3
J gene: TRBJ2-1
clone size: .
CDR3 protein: CASSQESSIHEQFF
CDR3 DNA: TGCGCCAGCAGCCAAGAGTCTAGCATCCATGAGCAGTTCTTC

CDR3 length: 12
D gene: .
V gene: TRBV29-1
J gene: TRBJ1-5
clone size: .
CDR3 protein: CSVGTRNQPQHF
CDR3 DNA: TGCAGCGTTGGGACTCGTAATCAGCCCCAGCATTTT

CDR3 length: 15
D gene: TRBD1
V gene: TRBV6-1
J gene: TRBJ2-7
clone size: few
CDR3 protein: CASSEGTGGVDEQYF
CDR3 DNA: TGTGCCAGCAGTGAAGGGACAGGGGGTGTGGACGAGCAGTACTTC